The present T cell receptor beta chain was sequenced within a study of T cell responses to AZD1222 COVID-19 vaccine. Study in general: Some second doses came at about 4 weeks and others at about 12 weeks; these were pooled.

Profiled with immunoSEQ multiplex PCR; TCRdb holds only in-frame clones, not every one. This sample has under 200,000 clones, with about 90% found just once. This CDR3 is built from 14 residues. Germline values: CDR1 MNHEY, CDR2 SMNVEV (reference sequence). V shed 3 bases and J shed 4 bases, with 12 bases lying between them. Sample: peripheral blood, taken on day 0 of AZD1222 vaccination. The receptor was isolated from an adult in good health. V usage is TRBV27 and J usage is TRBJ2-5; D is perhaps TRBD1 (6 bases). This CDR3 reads CASSFLRGLETQYF. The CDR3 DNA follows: TGTGCCAGCAGTTTCCTTAGGGGGTTAGAGACCCAGTACTTC.